Shown below are 31 T cell receptor beta chains from a single sample sequenced in a study of post-analysis software for immune sequencing data. Antigens of these TCRs are unknown. Study-level points and caveats: Patients carried roughly five TRBV segments more frequently than controls did, and TRBV5-6, TRBV5-1 and TRBV20-1 were among them.

Unique molecular identifiers were built into the TCR beta cDNA libraries. TCRdb ran MiXCR on the PCR reads and lists one entry per CDR3 protein. The sample has about 680,000 distinct CDR3 sequences, 59% seen once. The source material was blood. The source is a girl under 10 years old with multiple sclerosis.

The V gene is TRBV7-2, the J gene TRBJ2-1; a weak D match, TRBD2 (6 bases). CDR1 is SGHTA, CDR2 FQGNSA, per germline. Between the trimmed V and J ends, which lost 1 base and 7 bases, there was a span of 8 bases. The CDR3 loop spans 13 amino acids. CDR3 protein: CASSLEEGNEQFF. The CDR3 region has the DNA TGTGCCAGCAGCTTAGAGGAGGGTAATGAGCAGTTCTTC.

V gene TRBV29-1 combines with J gene TRBJ2-5, with a tentative D call TRBD1 (6 bases). The J call may be in error: the DNA end matches TRBJ2-7 better. CDR3 size: 12 residues. Germline CDR1 is SQVTM and CDR2 is ANQGSEA. CDR3 amino acids: CSVEGDRHEQYF. The CDR3 DNA sequence: TGCAGCGTTGAGGGCGACAGGCACGAGCAGTACTTC.

This clonotype has just a few counts. The chain combines TRBV6-1 with TRBJ2-1, with a possible D match to TRBD1 (6 bases). From germline, CDR1 is MNHNS and CDR2 SASEGT. The CDR3 has 13 residues. The V and J ends lost 3 bases and 8 bases respectively, with 11 bases between them. CDR3: CASSDFRGYEQFF. CDR3 DNA sequence: TGTGCCAGCAGTGATTTCAGGGGTTATGAGCAGTTCTTC.

V gene TRBV15 combines with J gene TRBJ2-3; no definite D call. The germline V gene encodes CDR1 LNHNV and CDR2 YYDKDF (reference sequence). V lost 1 base, J lost 2 bases, and 4 bases lay in between. The CDR3 has 13 amino acids. CDR3 sequence reads: CATSRAVTDTQYF. Written as DNA, the CDR3 is TGTGCCACCAGCAGAGCAGTCACAGATACGCAGTATTTT.

The chain joins TRBV10-3 to TRBJ1-1; 7 nucleotides match TRBD1. Unmatched junction bases numbered 7, after V lost 8 bases and J lost 4 bases. In germline, CDR1 is ENHRY, CDR2 SYGVKD. This CDR3 has 13 amino acids. The CDR3 spells CAIADRATTEAFF. The CDR3 DNA reads TGTGCCATCGCTGACAGGGCGACCACTGAAGCTTTCTTT.

The J gene is TRBJ2-1, the V gene TRBV20-1, with D perhaps matching TRBD2 (5 bases). Germline loops: CDR1 DFQATT, CDR2 SNEGSKA (reference sequence). V lost 1 base and J 0 bases, leaving 10 bases between the germline ends. The CDR3 is 15 amino acids. Here the CDR3 DNA reads TGCAGTGCTAGAGCCACCAGCGGCTCCTACAATGAGCAGTTCTTC. This codes for CSARATSGSYNEQFF.

The chain is built from TRBV12-3 or TRBV12-4 and TRBJ2-1; the match to TRBD2 covers 9 bases. CDR3 length: 13 amino acids. V lost 2 bases and J lost 15; bases outside the gene matches: 8. In nucleotides, the CDR3 is TGTGCCAGCAGTTTATTCGGGCTAGCGGGGCGGTTCTTC. It encodes CASSLFGLAGRFF.

The V gene is TRBV11-2, the J gene TRBJ2-3; TRBD2 aligns across 10 bases. CDR3 size: 16 residues. CDR1 and CDR2 from the germline V gene are SGHAT and FQNNGV. The trim removed 5 bases at V and 0 bases at J, leaving 5 bases unmatched. CDR3 nucleotide sequence: TGTGCCAGCAGCCCAGTAGCGGGAGGTAGCACAGATACGCAGTATTTT. It translates to CASSPVAGGSTDTQYF.

Note on this clonotype: At one end the junction does not follow the germline gene, possibly because of a read error. The chain joins TRBV11-2 to TRBJ2-4; D gene unclear. Matching the DNA end better, TRBJ2-7 makes the J call doubtful. The CDR3 consists of 12 residues. Germline CDR1 reads SGHAT; CDR2 reads FQNNGV. CDR3 sequence (DNA): TGTACCAGCAGCTTAGGTGATGACGAGCAGTACTTC. Translation gives CTSSLGDDEQYF.

The CDR3 DNA follows: TGCAGCGTTGGCAACGGGTATGGCTACACCTTC. Encoded protein: CSVGNGYGYTF. The genes are TRBV29-1 and TRBJ1-2; D remains ambiguous. The V gene's germline CDR1 is SQVTM and CDR2 ANQGSEA. CDR3 length: 11 residues. V lost 4 bases, J lost 5 bases, and 8 bases lay in between. The whole variable domain, remainder taken from reference TRBV29-1 and TRBJ1-2, is SAVISQKPSRDICQRGTSLTIQCQVDSQVTMMFWYRQQPGQSLTLIATANQGSEATYESGFVIDKFPISRPNLTFSTLTVSNMSPEDSSIYLCSVGNGYGYTFGSGTRLTVV.

The table lists this clonotype with a few counts. The chain links TRBV20-1 to TRBJ2-7; 12 bases match TRBD2. J gave up 0 bases and V 3 bases, and 9 bases lay outside the gene matches. CDR1 and CDR2 from the germline V gene are DFQATT and SNEGSKA (reference sequence). The CDR3 is 17 amino acids. The CDR3 sequence is CSASKSSGRGPSYEQYF. As DNA, the CDR3 is TGCAGTGCTAGTAAATCTAGCGGGAGGGGCCCCTCCTACGAGCAGTACTTC.

CDR3 DNA sequence: TGTGCCAGCAGCTTCCCCGGGGGGGGGAGCGACACTGAAGCTTTCTTT. Translating gives CASSFPGGGSDTEAFF. The rearrangement joins TRBV7-9 to TRBJ1-1; a weak D match, TRBD1 (5 bases). Germline CDR1 is SEHNR and CDR2 is FQNEAQ (reference sequence). CDR3 length: 16 residues. V shed 3 bases and J shed 3 bases, with 17 bases lying between them.

J is TRBJ2-6 and V is TRBV2; D is perhaps TRBD1 (6 bases). Trimming removed 11 bases from V and 4 bases from J, with 15 bases in between. This CDR3 contains 14 residues. CDR1 and CDR2 from the germline V gene are SNHLY and FYNNEI. This chain's CDR3 is CAGGGSVGANVLTF. CDR3 coding DNA: TGTGCCGGTGGGGGCTCAGTAGGGGCCAACGTCCTGACTTTC.

The V and J genes are TRBV20-1 and TRBJ2-1, with 7 positions matching TRBD2. The V and J ends lost 0 bases and 4 bases, in that order; junction bases with no gene match: 9. This CDR3 is built from 16 residues. CDR1 and CDR2 (germline): DFQATT, SNEGSKA (reference sequence). CDR3 region: CSARDRASGNYNEQFF. CDR3 nucleotide sequence: TGCAGTGCTAGAGATAGGGCTAGCGGAAATTACAATGAGCAGTTCTTC.

The chain combines TRBV10-3 with TRBJ2-1; TRBD1 agrees at 9 bases. The CDR3 covers 17 residues. V shed 0 bases and J 3 bases; nucleotides not matched to a gene: 6. CDR1 is ENHRY and CDR2 is SYGVKD in the germline V gene. The CDR3 DNA follows: TGTGCCATCAGTGAGTCGACCGGACAGGGGATCTACAATGAGCAGTTCTTC. This gives the protein CAISESTGQGIYNEQFF.

The chain is built from TRBV20-1 and TRBJ2-3; D is undetermined. The CDR3 runs to 11 residues. In germline, CDR1 is DFQATT, CDR2 SNEGSKA (reference sequence). V lost 2 bases and J 2 bases, leaving 2 bases between the germline ends. DNA of the CDR3: TGCAGTGCTAGACCCACAGATACGCAGTATTTT. It translates to CSARPTDTQYF.

The chain has TRBV20-1 and TRBJ1-6; 7 bases are a match to TRBD1. Germline V lookup: CDR1 DFQATT, CDR2 SNEGSKA (reference sequence). The CDR3 is made up of 15 amino acids. The junction had 15 bases not matched to a gene; V was cut back by 6 bases and J by 10 bases. CDR3 region: CSASLSGVGGSPLHF. CDR3 DNA: TGCAGTGCCAGTCTGTCGGGGGTAGGGGGCTCACCCCTCCACTTT.

The chain carries TRBV20-1 and TRBJ2-1, with 9 bases matching TRBD1. J gave up 2 bases and V 6 bases, and 5 bases lay outside the gene matches. The CDR3 length is 14 residues. Germline assignment: CDR1 DFQATT and CDR2 SNEGSKA (reference sequence). The CDR3 DNA reads as TGCAGTGCCTTCGGGACAGGGACCTACAATGAGCAGTTCTTC. Amino acid sequence: CSAFGTGTYNEQFF.

The rearrangement uses TRBV11-2 and TRBJ2-1; 10 bases match TRBD2. The CDR3 has 15 amino acids. In germline, CDR1 is SGHAT, CDR2 FQNNGV. Losses at the gene ends were 1 base for V and 9 bases for J; bases not matched to a gene: 6. CDR3 protein: CASSLAASGSSEQFF. The CDR3 nucleotides read TGTGCCAGCAGCTTAGCGGCTAGCGGGAGCAGTGAGCAGTTCTTC.

J is TRBJ1-1 and V is TRBV27, with a tentative D call TRBD1 (5 bases). The CDR3 is 15 amino acids. Trimming pared 3 bases from V and 4 bases from J, leaving 15 bases between. Germline values: CDR1 MNHEY, CDR2 SMNVEV (reference sequence). The CDR3 loop reads CASSFYQGGGTEAFF. CDR3 nucleotides: TGTGCCAGCAGTTTTTATCAGGGAGGTGGCACTGAAGCTTTCTTT.

This clonotype has only a few counts. V and J are TRBV15 and TRBJ2-5; D might be TRBD1 or TRBD2, each matching 5 bases. The length of the CDR3 is 13 residues. Germline V gene data show CDR1 as LNHNV and CDR2 as YYDKDF (reference sequence). The V end was cut by 8 bases, the J end by 2 bases, with 12 bases between. Here the CDR3 DNA reads TGTGCCACCTTGGAGGACATACAAGAGACCCAGTACTTC. Its protein product is CATLEDIQETQYF.

This clonotype appeared a single time. This chain uses TRBV29-1 with TRBJ2-5; D may match TRBD1 or TRBD2 (5 bases each). TRBJ2-7 matches the DNA end more closely, so the J call is doubtful. This CDR3 is built from 14 residues. Germline assignment: CDR1 SQVTM and CDR2 ANQGSEA. The CDR3 protein is CSVEIERGWYEQYF. The CDR3 nucleotides are TGCAGCGTTGAAATCGAGAGGGGTTGGTACGAGCAGTACTTC.

A note on this clonotype: At one of its ends the junction is not consistent with the germline gene, which may arise from a read error. This rearrangement joins TRBV19 to TRBJ2-1, with a possible D match to TRBD1 (6 bases). This CDR3 region has 14 residues. The germline V gene encodes CDR1 LNHDA and CDR2 SQIVND (reference sequence). The CDR3 nucleotides read TGCGCCAGTAGGGAAAGGACAGTTTACAATGAGCAGTTCTTC. This gives the protein CASRERTVYNEQFF.

The rearrangement joins TRBV19 to TRBJ1-1; D unclear. The CDR3 covers 17 residues. Germline V CDR1 and CDR2: LNHDA, SQIVND (reference sequence). The V and J ends lost 2 bases and 3 bases respectively, with 19 bases between them. The CDR3 nucleotides read TGTGCCAGTAGTATACGTGGCAGGCTCCGGTGGGACACTGAAGCTTTCTTT. Translated: CASSIRGRLRWDTEAFF.

The chain couples TRBV18 to TRBJ1-2; weak D call: TRBD1 (5 bases). Germline CDR1 and CDR2: KGHSH and LQKENI. The CDR3 is 15 residues long. V was clipped by 3 bases and J by 1 base, with 12 bases between them. The CDR3, as DNA: TGTGCCAGCTCACCTCCGGGACCGAATAACTATGGCTACACCTTC. Amino acids: CASSPPGPNNYGYTF.

CDR3 loop: CASSRTDRVPYNEQFF. As DNA, the CDR3 is TGTGCCAGCAGCCGAACAGACAGGGTACCCTACAATGAGCAGTTCTTC. This chain links TRBV5-5 with TRBJ2-1, with TRBD1 identical over 7 bases. Germline V gene sequence: CDR1 SGHKS, CDR2 YYEKEE (reference sequence). CDR3 length: 16 amino acids. The V and J ends lost 4 bases and 2 bases, in that order; junction bases with no gene match: 9.

V usage is TRBV11-2 and J usage is TRBJ1-5, with D tentatively TRBD1 (5 bases). V lost 3 bases to trimming and J lost 4 bases, with 13 bases between them. CDR3 length: 15 amino acids. Germline V gene data show CDR1 as SGHAT and CDR2 as FQNNGV. CDR3 in amino acids: CASSLDGTDNQPQHF. The CDR3 nucleotides read TGTGCCAGCAGCTTGGATGGGACCGATAATCAGCCCCAGCATTTT. Using reference TRBV11-2 and TRBJ1-5 for the parts outside the CDR3, the full variable domain is EAGVAQSPRYKIIEKRQSVAFWCNPISGHATLYWYQQILGQGPKLLIQFQNNGVVDDSQLPKDRFSAERLKGVDSTLKIQPAKLEDSAVYLCASSLDGTDNQPQHFGDGTRLSIL.

CDR3 in DNA: TGTGCCAGCAGGGAACATGGGACAGATTACAATGAGCAGTTCTTC. Translated, it gives CASREHGTDYNEQFF. The chain uses TRBV5-6 and TRBJ2-1, with 7 nucleotides matching TRBD1. The trim removed 5 bases at V and 4 bases at J, leaving 9 bases unmatched. The germline V gene has CDR1 SGHDT and CDR2 YYEEEE. The CDR3 is made up of 15 amino acids. The full variable domain, with the rest looked up from reference TRBV5-6 and TRBJ2-1, is DAGVTQSPTHLIKTRGQQVTLRCSPKSGHDTVSWYQQALGQGPQFIFQYYEEEERQRGNFPDRFSGHQFPNYSSELNVNALLLGDSALYLCASREHGTDYNEQFFGPGTRLTVL.

This clonotype appeared once. The genes are TRBV6-2 or TRBV6-3 and TRBJ1-5; D not certain. The CDR3 extends over 17 amino acids. Germline V gene data show CDR1 as MNHEY and CDR2 as SVGEGT. Trimming removed 3 bases at V and 0 bases at J, with 15 bases between. In DNA form, the CDR3 reads TGTGCCAGCAGTTATTTATTCTCGTTCTTTAGCAATCAGCCCCAGCATTTT. Translated: CASSYLFSFFSNQPQHF.

The chain links TRBV29-1 to TRBJ2-7; 10 nucleotides align to TRBD2. The J segment lost 0 bases and the V segment lost 3 bases, leaving 2 bases of the junction unmatched. Germline V lookup: CDR1 SQVTM, CDR2 ANQGSEA. This CDR3 spans 14 amino acids. CDR3 region: CSVEGTSDSYEQYF. CDR3 DNA sequence: TGCAGCGTTGAGGGGACTAGCGACTCCTACGAGCAGTACTTC.

The V call is TRBV6-6, the J call TRBJ2-7, with D unresolved. The V end lost 2 bases, the J end lost 5 bases, and 13 bases lay between the germline ends. The CDR3 covers 14 residues. The germline CDR1 and CDR2 sequences are MNHNY and SVGAGI (reference sequence). The CDR3 region has the DNA TGTGCCAGCAGTTACGGATTGGGGTCGGACGAGCAGTACTTC. Protein: CASSYGLGSDEQYF.